This entry is about one T cell receptor (beta chain). Its antigen remains unknown. The data were taken from a study of Ad26.COV2.S vaccination and SARS-CoV-2 variants. Study results and limitations: The authors reported substantial breadth in spike-specific CD8+ and CD4+ T cell responses after vaccination.

TCRdb's table, derived via immunoSEQ multiplex PCR, lists solely in-frame clones and lacks some. Seen here are 300,000 to 400,000 clones, about 87% observed once, and the top ten hold around 6.1%. Specified treatment: about 20 received Ad26.COV2.S at low or high dose, single or two shots; roughly 5 received placebo; per-sample allocation not given. Each sample was drawn 63 days after the first injection (of vaccine or placebo). Germline V gives CDR1 SGHNT, CDR2 YYREEE (reference sequence). Trimming took 1 base from V and 1 from J; bases not matched to a gene: 1. CDR3 length: 14 residues. The chain links TRBV5-4 to TRBJ2-7, with 8 bases matching TRBD2. The material sequenced was peripheral blood, taken in a trial of Ad26.COV2.S vaccine versus placebo. This clonotype was obtained from a person aged 18-60 years who received the Ad26.COV2.S COVID-19 vaccine or a placebo. This CDR3 reads CASSLSGGSYEQYF. In DNA form, the CDR3 reads TGTGCCAGCAGCTTGTCGGGAGGGTCCTACGAGCAGTACTTC. Filled out from reference TRBV5-4 and TRBJ2-7, the complete variable domain reads ETGVTQSPTHLIKTRGQQVTLRCSSQSGHNTVSWYQQALGQGPQFIFQYYREEENGRGNFPPRFSGLQFPNYSSELNVNALELDDSALYLCASSLSGGSYEQYFGPGTRLTVT.